This TCR beta chain came from a study of cytomegalovirus exposure and HLA in healthy donors (dated by TCRdb to the late 2010s). Broadly, across the study: An earlier analysis of several hundred of the donors reported 250 to 350 Gb of sequence data and 117 million unique TCR beta sequences from 150 million to 200 million T cells. A later analysis re-examined previously published TCR beta repertoires from hundreds of donors and added high-resolution HLA genotyping to investigate patterns of TCR occurrence. Rather than using new phenotypic data, the later analysis identified candidate immune exposures from TCR beta sequences and from how often those sequences occurred across donors. The study aimed to test whether cataloging public T cell receptors could reveal signatures of past pathogen exposure. Every repertoire in the discovery cohort had been generated on one and the same sequencing platform. Several DR-DQ haplotypes were handled as single units for association and clustering because linkage in the cohort was strong. The genetic ancestry cluster associated with self-reported Caucasian donors included about 81% of the roughly 400 genotyped donors. Both class I and class II loci were covered by HLA typing, at four-digit resolution. To predict cytomegalovirus infection status, the study combined high-throughput TCR immunosequencing, statistical association of individual TCRs with disease status, and machine learning. Approximately 310 gigabases of sequencing data and around 87 million unique TCR sequences were included in an early release covering roughly 600 HLA-typed donors. A later genetic analysis used genome-wide SNP genotypes for about three fifths of the 666 donors, treating that subset as a discovery cohort. An earlier analysis of 587 of the donors used high-throughput TCR beta sequencing to judge whether each TCR beta V gene segment behaved as functional or pseudogenic. Along with the roughly 670-subject first cohort, a separate validation cohort of over a hundred different subjects was used. Among approximately 370 genotyped donors of the cohort, an average of around 250,000 unique TCR beta nucleotide sequences was sequenced per donor, of which about 18% were non-productive. Typing coverage varied by locus: about 620-630 donors for A, B, C, DRB1 and DQB1; around 560 for DQA1; nearly 610 for DPA1; more than 450 for DPB1. The study used immunosequencing to profile the T cell repertoires of about 670 subjects and linked those repertoires to cytomegalovirus serostatus. Donor age, sex, ethnicity and CMV serostatus were compiled alongside the repertoire data.

CDR1 and CDR2 are drawn from the germline V gene (reference sequence): LNHDA, SQIVND. The CDR3, from cysteine to phenylalanine, totals 13 residues. Just CDR3 DNA is preserved here, 39 bases in frame from base 1. V is shortened by 11 bases, J by 6 bases, and the region joining them spans 16 bases. Beyond this particular receptor, the publication reports: It was suggested by the authors that the approach could potentially be generalized to other disease states and immunological phenotypes. Specific HLA alleles were associated with 15,000 to 20,000 TCR beta sequences at a false discovery rate of 0.05 in a later analysis. In a later analysis, most CMV-associated TCR beta chains were found to appear HLA-restricted, with HLA associations seemingly driven largely by CMV exposure. Most TCR sequences were observed very rarely across donors, whereas some public TCRs were present in many individuals. A few of the identified cytomegalovirus-associated TCR beta chains were confirmed in vitro to be specific for cytomegalovirus antigens. A total of 150 to 200 TCR beta chains were listed by the study as associated with cytomegalovirus. According to a later analysis, parvovirus B19, influenza, CMV and Epstein-Barr virus appeared linked to several top co-occurrence clusters. Sequencing depth was assumed to be roughly uniform across donors in the presence/absence analyses, though that assumption may not hold. According to a later genetic analysis, donors in an Asian-associated ancestry cluster had fewer N-insertions in productive TCRs than the roughly 700-donor mean. The earlier analysis of almost 600 of the donors excluded over 15 rarely observed V segments, including chromosome 9 orphons, because counts were too low. Correlated functional status among segregating V segments might be attributable to linkage disequilibrium, but an unknown experimental factor could not be ruled out. CMV serostatus was the only immune exposure information available for the cohort. A later analysis found that TCR association rates varied across HLA loci, with DRB1 alleles showing the most associated TCRs and HLA-C alleles the fewest. Compared with equally common non-associated chains, HLA-associated TCR beta chains in a later analysis were more clonally expanded and had lower generation probabilities. In an earlier analysis of more than 500 of the donors, most TCR beta V segments appeared in productive rearrangements about 87% or about 30% of the time, broadly matching IMGT annotations. Only TCR beta chains were sequenced in this cohort, and the absence of alpha or paired-chain data limited detectable features. An association between a missense DCLRE1C variant and V-gene and J-gene trimming of TCR beta chains was found in a later genetic analysis and replicated in an independent cohort. Because HLA typing was unavailable for some donors at each locus, only the typed subset was used in association tests. A cluster of highly shared sequence variants was judged likely to represent a technical artifact of the sequencing pipeline. Assigning TCR associations to individual alleles was difficult when HLA alleles, especially DR and DQ, strongly co-occurred. In both the original and validation cohorts, the classifier was reported to diagnose cytomegalovirus status with high specificity and sensitivity. Some IMGT-functional V segments, including TRBV6-2 and TRBV6-3, could not be distinguished by the 87-base-pair reads and were therefore excluded. A further reported finding was that TCR beta sequences accurately predicted the HLA-A and HLA-B alleles for most subjects in the first cohort.

The cohort was made up of approximately 670 healthy bone marrow donors. At the time of sampling, all cohort members were nominally healthy, though unrecorded immune exposures were likely present. The donor tested CMV seronegative, placing the donor among the approximately 360 seronegative members of the cohort. A peripheral blood sample was provided by each donor, and peripheral blood mononuclear cells were used for TCR beta sequencing. Genomic DNA was extracted from the blood cell samples with the Qiagen DNeasy Blood Extraction Kit. Library preparation was by the immunoSEQ multiplex PCR assay. For the multiplex PCR, a mixture combining 60 forward primers for TCR Vbeta segments and 13 reverse primers for TCR Jbeta segments was used. Amplification of the CDR3 region of rearranged TCR beta genes was performed with a multiplex PCR assay on genomic DNA. Amplified TCR beta libraries were sequenced as 87-base-pair reads on the Illumina HiSeq System. Regarding the original processing steps: Across the 700 or so repertoires, a later analysis counted about 81 million unique TCR beta chains, roughly 11 million of which were shared by at least two donors. Raw reads were error-corrected and collapsed into unique sequences with a nearest-neighbor algorithm that merged closely related sequences to remove PCR and sequencing errors. To assign V, D and J gene segments, CDR3 sequences were aligned to IMGT reference sequences. For a sequence to be retained, at least a six-nucleotide match to both a V gene segment and a J gene segment was required. A rearrangement was called productive if the CDR3 had no stop codons and remained in frame with V and J, and every other rearrangement was called non-productive. CDR3 was defined according to IMGT convention as the region running from the second conserved V-encoded cysteine to the conserved J-encoded phenylalanine. The earlier analysis of 500 to 600 of the donors excluded sequences that lacked an unambiguous match to a single V gene segment. In an earlier analysis of approximately 590 of the donors, V segments were called functional above 56.7% productive rearrangements and were called segregating when the between-donor standard deviation exceeded 5%. To diagnose cytomegalovirus status from the catalog of TCR beta chain sequences, a statistical classification framework was built. In a later analysis, TCR nucleotide sequences were compared against IMGT/GENE-DB human TR gene sequences so that V and J genes could be assigned. In a later analysis, CDR3 sequences and most-parsimonious VDJ recombination scenarios were assigned using the TCRdist pipeline. In a later analysis, each TCR beta chain was defined by its CDR3 amino acid sequence together with its V-gene family, and reads lacking a unique V-gene family were excluded. A later analysis removed 600 or so highly shared, low-generation-probability nucleotide sequences to deal with suspected cross-contamination and a sequencing artifact. For each public chain, a later analysis derived a clonal expansion index from normalized ranks of inferred template counts within each repertoire. In a later analysis, generation probabilities were computed using a VDJ recombination model fitted to out-of-frame rearrangements, and the results were checked against IGoR. A later analysis scored TCR-TCR, TCR-HLA and TCR-CMV co-occurrence with hypergeometric tests, applying a repertoire-size bias correction to TCR pairs. False discovery rates were estimated in a later analysis by permuting HLA or CMV assignments 20 times. In a later analysis, co-occurring TCRs were grouped using DBSCAN, with TCRdist sequence similarity added in when clustering inside HLA-allele-positive subsets. Repertoires with fewer than 30,000 or more than 120,000 public chains, plus five repertoires with anomalous nucleotide sharing, were excluded from co-occurrence clustering. TCRdb retrieved this table from immuneACCESS and kept in-frame rearrangements only. Not all clones are present; in checked studies, unresolved V genes account for under half, and no reason is known for the remainder. V and J calls and clone size are copied from that table; D and trimming were computed from the DNA. This sample comprises roughly 100,000 clones, around 60% of them detected only once. The ten top clones hold 2.5% to 4% of the sample.

Worth noting for this clone: Its antigen remains undetermined. Base qualities are not at hand, and no much larger clone is one base apart.

The V and J genes are TRBV19 and TRBJ1-4, with the D gene too uncertain to name. Sequenced: PBMCs. This clonotype was obtained from a woman aged 50 to 60 in good health and CMV-seronegative. The CDR3 amino acid sequence is: CASSLGRDEKLFF. The nucleotides are TGTGCCTCCTCTTTGGGTCGGGATGAAAAACTGTTTTTT. The variable domain in full, with residues beyond the CDR3 obtained from the reference TRBV19 and TRBJ1-4 genes, is DGGITQSPKYLFRKEGQNVTLSCEQNLNHDAMYWYRQDPGQGLRLIYYSQIVNDFQKGDIAEGYSVSREKKESFPLTVTSAQKNPTAFYLCASSLGRDEKLFFGSGTQLSVL.